The 20 T cell receptor beta chains below come from one sample, sequenced in a study of blood T cell repertoires in COVID-19. TCRdb's table, derived via immunoSEQ multiplex PCR, lists solely in-frame clones and lacks some. Of 20,000 to 30,000 clones detected, over 75% appear once; the ten largest clones hold less than 2.5%. Sequencing input: peripheral blood. The receptors here all came from a woman between 65 and 79 years old with COVID-19, enrolled during active disease.

This chain joins TRBV12-3 or TRBV12-4 and TRBJ1-3; D is undetermined. This CDR3 has 13 residues. Trimming removed 3 bases from V and 1 base from J, with 4 bases in between. The CDR3 DNA reads TGTGCCAGCAGTTTGGAGTCTGGAAACACCATATATTTT. It is translated as CASSLESGNTIYF.

The chain carries TRBV7-2 and TRBJ2-5; TRBD2 aligns across 11 bases. The CDR3 sequence is 17 residues long. V shed 1 base, J shed 1 base, and the junction held 5 bases outside the gene matches. CDR1 SGHTA and CDR2 FQGNSA come from the germline V gene. The CDR3 sequence is CASSLVGTSGGQETQYF. Written as DNA, the CDR3 is TGTGCCAGCAGCTTAGTGGGAACTAGCGGGGGCCAAGAGACCCAGTACTTC.

This chain uses TRBV9 with TRBJ1-1; 7 positions match TRBD1. J was trimmed by 8 bases and V by 4 bases; bases with no gene match: 14. Germline CDR1 reads SGDLS; CDR2 reads YYNGEE. The CDR3 is 15 amino acids. CDR3 sequence: CASSPIGGTVVEAFF. The CDR3 DNA sequence: TGTGCCAGCAGCCCCATCGGAGGGACAGTAGTGGAAGCTTTCTTT. Based on the CDR3 plus reference TRBV9 and TRBJ1-1, the full variable domain is DSGVTQTPKHLITATGQRVTLRCSPRSGDLSVYWYQQSLDQGLQFLIQYYNGEERAKGNILERFSAQQFPDLHSELNLSSLELGDSALYFCASSPIGGTVVEAFFGQGTRLTVV.

This clone has more than one count but fewer than ten. The chain is built from TRBV12-5 and TRBJ1-2; 8 positions agree with TRBD1. The germline gives CDR1 LGHNT, CDR2 FRNRAP. The V gene end was trimmed by 1 base and the J gene end by 8 bases; junction bases not matched to a gene: 6. This CDR3 region has 14 residues. CDR3 amino acids: CASGLGQGAGGYTF. CDR3 DNA: TGTGCTAGTGGTTTGGGTCAGGGGGCCGGAGGCTACACCTTC.

CDR3 nucleotides: TGTGCCAGCAGCTTAGCGGGACTAGCGGCCTACAATGAGCAGTTCTTC. Translation: CASSLAGLAAYNEQFF. The chain uses TRBV7-2 and TRBJ2-1; 11 nucleotides agree with TRBD2. Germline V CDR1 and CDR2: SGHTA, FQGNSA. The CDR3 is made up of 16 amino acids. Trimming removed 0 bases from V and 2 bases from J; junction bases left unmatched: 0.

The V call is TRBV3-1 (or the pseudogene TRBV3-2), the J call TRBJ2-5; 10 bases line up with TRBD2. The germline V gene encodes CDR1 LGHDT and CDR2 YNNKEL (reference sequence). The CDR3 has 16 residues. After removal of 1 base from V and 2 bases from J, the junction contained 4 bases not matched to a gene. CDR3 in amino acids: CASSQGLAGLQETQYF. The CDR3 coding sequence is TGTGCCAGCAGCCAAGGACTAGCGGGTTTACAAGAGACCCAGTACTTC.

This sequence joins TRBV5-4 and TRBJ2-1, with 12 bases that match TRBD2. V trimming: 3 bases; J trimming: 10 bases; junction bases outside the gene matches: 8. Germline values: CDR1 SGHNT, CDR2 YYREEE (reference sequence). The CDR3 contains 15 residues. CDR3 loop: CASSSRLAGEGEQFF. In nucleotides, the CDR3 is TGTGCCAGCAGCTCTCGACTAGCGGGAGAAGGGGAGCAGTTCTTC.

J is TRBJ2-2 and V is TRBV18; D is perhaps TRBD2 (6 bases). The V gene's germline CDR1 is KGHSH and CDR2 LQKENI. V lost 2 bases to trimming and J lost 7 bases, with 14 bases between them. CDR3 length: 15 residues. The CDR3 DNA follows: TGTGCCAGCTCACCAGACACTAGCCGCTTCGGGGAGCTGTTTTTT. It encodes CASSPDTSRFGELFF.

This clone was seen a single time. The J gene is TRBJ1-5, the V gene TRBV2; 9 bases agree with TRBD1. Germline CDR1 and CDR2: SNHLY and FYNNEI. V was clipped by 2 bases and J by 0 bases; unmatched bases: 8. There are 18 residues in the CDR3. Here the CDR3 DNA reads TGTGCCAGCAGTGAAAACAGGGGGCAAATGAATAGCAATCAGCCCCAGCATTTT. It encodes CASSENRGQMNSNQPQHF.

This clone was detected only a few times. V is TRBV6-2 or TRBV6-3 and J is TRBJ1-5; D is perhaps TRBD1 (6 bases). The germline V gene encodes CDR1 MNHEY and CDR2 SVGEGT. There are 17 residues in the CDR3. The ends were cut back, 5 bases at V and 0 bases at J, with 17 bases in the middle. The CDR3 DNA reads TGTGCCAGCAGTGACGGACAGAGACGATATAGCAATCAGCCCCAGCATTTT. Protein product: CASSDGQRRYSNQPQHF.

This clone occurred a few times. The chain is built from TRBV6-2 or TRBV6-3 and TRBJ2-3, with 9 bases identical to TRBD2. Germline values: CDR1 MNHEY, CDR2 SVGEGT. V dropped 5 bases and J dropped 4; count of bases not matched to a gene: 4. The CDR3 totals 14 residues. Written as DNA, the CDR3 is TGTGCCAGCAGTCCCGCTAGCGGGGCAGATACGCAGTATTTT. Encoded protein: CASSPASGADTQYF.

This chain uses TRBV6-6 with TRBJ1-2, with D perhaps matching TRBD1 (6 bases). The germline V gene has CDR1 MNHNY and CDR2 SVGAGI (reference sequence). V dropped 7 bases and J dropped 4 bases, with 13 bases sitting between them. CDR3 length equals 13 residues. The CDR3 spells CASTPDRFYGYTF. The CDR3 region has the DNA TGTGCCAGCACCCCGGACAGATTCTATGGCTACACCTTC.

J is TRBJ2-1 and V is TRBV6-5; 8 bases line up with TRBD2. V lost 6 bases and J lost 12; bases outside the gene matches: 10. The CDR3 is 13 residues long. Germline V gene lookup returns CDR1 MNHEY and CDR2 SVGAGI. The CDR3 reads CASSRTSMGRQFF. The CDR3, as DNA: TGTGCCAGCAGCCGGACTAGCATGGGGAGGCAGTTCTTC.

The chain carries TRBV4-1 and TRBJ2-2, with TRBD2 matching over 8 bases. The CDR3 is 16 residues long. V shed 4 bases, J shed 3 bases, and the junction held 7 bases outside the gene matches. The germline V gene encodes CDR1 MGHRA and CDR2 YSYEKL. CDR3 sequence: CASSPVAGRDTGELFF. CDR3 DNA sequence: TGCGCCAGCAGCCCAGTAGCGGGAAGGGACACCGGGGAGCTGTTTTTT.

The gene calls are TRBV29-1 and TRBJ1-1; 7 bases match TRBD1. Germline CDR1 and CDR2: SQVTM and ANQGSEA. The CDR3 extends over 14 amino acids. V shed 2 bases and J 4 bases; nucleotides not matched to a gene: 7. Here the CDR3 reads CSVERQGVSTEAFF. CDR3 nucleotides: TGCAGCGTTGAAAGGCAGGGGGTGAGCACTGAAGCTTTCTTT.

The chain couples TRBV6-2 or TRBV6-3 to TRBJ2-1; D is unclear. Germline values: CDR1 MNHEY, CDR2 SVGEGT. V lost 2 bases to trimming and J lost 0 bases, with 8 bases between them. CDR3 length: 15 amino acids. CDR3 amino acids: CASSYEPGSYNEQFF. The CDR3 DNA follows: TGTGCCAGCAGTTACGAGCCGGGCTCCTACAATGAGCAGTTCTTC.

The gene calls are TRBV19 and TRBJ1-1; the D gene is possibly TRBD1 (5 bases). Trimming removed 4 bases from V and 0 bases from J, with 15 bases in between. The CDR3 length is 16 residues. Germline V CDR1 and CDR2: LNHDA, SQIVND (reference sequence). The CDR3, as DNA: TGTGCCAGTAGTACAGGACGGGGGATGATGAACACTGAAGCTTTCTTT. Protein product: CASSTGRGMMNTEAFF.

This clone has a handful of counts. This chain joins TRBV7-9 and TRBJ2-5, with D possibly being TRBD1 (6 bases). The CDR3 has 14 residues. V lost 1 base and J lost 9, with 15 bases in between. CDR1 is SEHNR and CDR2 is FQNEAQ in the germline V gene (reference sequence). The CDR3 sequence is CASSLGRRGFSQYF. The DNA for the CDR3 is TGTGCCAGCAGCTTAGGTCGCAGGGGTTTTTCCCAGTACTTC.

The DNA of the CDR3 is TGTGCCAGCTCACAATACAGGGATCAGGAAAAACTGTTTTTT. Translating it yields CASSQYRDQEKLFF. The chain uses TRBV18 and TRBJ1-4; D perhaps matches TRBD1 (6 bases). Looked up from germline, CDR1 is KGHSH and CDR2 is LQKENI. The CDR3 runs to 14 residues. V was trimmed by 4 bases and J by 8 bases, leaving 14 bases between them.

CDR3 in amino acids: CASSDGSSDEQFF. Written as DNA, the CDR3 is TGCGCCAGCAGCGACGGGAGTTCGGATGAGCAGTTCTTC. The J gene is TRBJ2-1, the V gene TRBV5-1, with a possible D match to TRBD2 (6 bases). Germline V CDR1 and CDR2: SGHRS, YFSETQ. The V end was cut by 4 bases, the J end by 8 bases, with 13 bases between. The CDR3 spans 13 residues.